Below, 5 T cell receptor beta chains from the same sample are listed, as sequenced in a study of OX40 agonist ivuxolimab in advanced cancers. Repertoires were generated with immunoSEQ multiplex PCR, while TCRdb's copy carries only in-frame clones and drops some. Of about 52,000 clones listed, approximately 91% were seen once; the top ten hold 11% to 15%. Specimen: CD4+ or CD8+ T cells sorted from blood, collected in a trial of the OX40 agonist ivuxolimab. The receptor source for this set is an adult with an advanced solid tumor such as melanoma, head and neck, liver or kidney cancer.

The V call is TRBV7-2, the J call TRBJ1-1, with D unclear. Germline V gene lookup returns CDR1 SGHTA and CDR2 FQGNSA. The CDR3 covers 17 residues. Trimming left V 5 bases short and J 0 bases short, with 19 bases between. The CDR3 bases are TGTGCCAGCAGCCTCAGCGAAGCCCCACCCCTGAACACTGAAGCTTTCTTT. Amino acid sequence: CASSLSEAPPLNTEAFF.

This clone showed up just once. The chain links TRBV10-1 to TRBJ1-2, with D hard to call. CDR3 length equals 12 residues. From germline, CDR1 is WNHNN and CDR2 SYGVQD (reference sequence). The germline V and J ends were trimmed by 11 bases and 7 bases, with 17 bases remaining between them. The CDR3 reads CAGWKGRVGYTF. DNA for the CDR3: TGCGCCGGCTGGAAGGGCCGGGTTGGCTACACCTTC.

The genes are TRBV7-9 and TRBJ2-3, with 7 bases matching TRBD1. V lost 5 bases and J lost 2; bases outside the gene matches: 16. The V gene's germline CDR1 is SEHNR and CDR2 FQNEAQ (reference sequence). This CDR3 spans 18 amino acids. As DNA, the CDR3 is TGTGCCAGCAGCCCAATACCCGGCCGACAGGGACCCACAGATACGCAGTATTTT. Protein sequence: CASSPIPGRQGPTDTQYF.

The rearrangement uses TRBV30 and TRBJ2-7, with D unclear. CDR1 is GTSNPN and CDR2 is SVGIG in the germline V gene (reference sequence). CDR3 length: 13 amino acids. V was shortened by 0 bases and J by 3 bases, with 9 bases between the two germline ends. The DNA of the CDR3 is TGTGCCTGGAGTGTCGGGCAGTTCTACGAGCAGTACTTC. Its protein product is CAWSVGQFYEQYF.

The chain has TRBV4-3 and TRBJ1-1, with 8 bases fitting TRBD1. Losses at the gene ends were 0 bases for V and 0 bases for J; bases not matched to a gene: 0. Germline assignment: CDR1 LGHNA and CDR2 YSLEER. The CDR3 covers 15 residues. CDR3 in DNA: TGCGCCAGCAGCCAAGAGACAGGGGTGAACACTGAAGCTTTCTTT. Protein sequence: CASSQETGVNTEAFF.